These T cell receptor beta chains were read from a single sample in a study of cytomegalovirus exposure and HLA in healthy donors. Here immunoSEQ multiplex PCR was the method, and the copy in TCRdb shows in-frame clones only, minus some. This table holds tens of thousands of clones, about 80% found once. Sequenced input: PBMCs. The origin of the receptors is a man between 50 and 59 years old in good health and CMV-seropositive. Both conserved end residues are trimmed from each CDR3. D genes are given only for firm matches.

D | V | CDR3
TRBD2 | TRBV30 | ASLLNSGMYLQETQY
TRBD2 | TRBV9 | ASSPSAGGYEQY
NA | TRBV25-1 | ASGSGPFLSSYEQY
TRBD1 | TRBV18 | ASSPSPGGNTGELF
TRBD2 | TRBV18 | ASSTSGQETQY
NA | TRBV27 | ASSLGHSQTEAF
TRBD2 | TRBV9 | ASSARTSGQETQY
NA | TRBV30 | AWSLQGTNYGYT
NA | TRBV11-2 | ASSFTGRGYEQF
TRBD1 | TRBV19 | ASSEGTGGDFSYEQY
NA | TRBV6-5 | ASSYDSSYNEQF
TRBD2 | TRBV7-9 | SFPGTSGSRGGETQY
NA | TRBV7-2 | ASSGGGPVEAF
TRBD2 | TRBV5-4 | ASSLGSGSSYNEQF
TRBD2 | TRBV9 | ASSPQGSGRAGEQF
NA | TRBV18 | ASSSIYRVGANGLT
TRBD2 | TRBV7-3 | ASSLGAGGPGETQY
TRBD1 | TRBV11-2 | ASSLETGGSYEQY
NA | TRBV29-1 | SVDGESLTDTQY
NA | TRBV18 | ASQREQDPRTEAF
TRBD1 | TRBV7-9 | SSSLELRTGLNYGYT
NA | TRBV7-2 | ASSKGVGGTYEQY
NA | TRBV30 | AWSLRDRSYEQY
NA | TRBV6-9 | ASRVNTEAF
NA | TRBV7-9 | SSKAGLATEAF
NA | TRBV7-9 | SSSLGETVNTEAF
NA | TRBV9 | ASSLGLQRETQY
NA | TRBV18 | ASSPNDSGPRNP
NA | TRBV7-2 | ASSLARGNTEAF
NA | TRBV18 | ASSTGGGNQPQH
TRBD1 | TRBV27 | ASSLSYRGYEQY
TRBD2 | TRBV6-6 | ASSYPFSGSYYEQY
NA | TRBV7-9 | SSSTGGQFTPYEQY
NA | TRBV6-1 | ASSDGVQDTQY
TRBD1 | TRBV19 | ASSRGQGAGANGLT
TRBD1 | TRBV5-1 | ASSSTGTGGSAEQY
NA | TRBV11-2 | ASSHNDQPQH
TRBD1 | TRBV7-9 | SSSPTGSGLDTEAF
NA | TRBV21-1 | ASSKGLAGGPRQY
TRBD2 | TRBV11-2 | ASSFSLGLAGAEQY
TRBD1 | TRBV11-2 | ASSPRQGGNQPQH
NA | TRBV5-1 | ASSLTRNTEAF
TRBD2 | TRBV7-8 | ASSLRVAGESGELF
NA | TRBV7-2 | ASSLGQRTEAF
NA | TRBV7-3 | ASSRGNTDTQY
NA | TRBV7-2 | ASSPGYEQY
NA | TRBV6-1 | ASSEAPETQY
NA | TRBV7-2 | ASSLYVQTYEQY
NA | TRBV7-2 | ASSLSIVTDTQY
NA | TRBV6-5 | ASSYSGGNYGYT